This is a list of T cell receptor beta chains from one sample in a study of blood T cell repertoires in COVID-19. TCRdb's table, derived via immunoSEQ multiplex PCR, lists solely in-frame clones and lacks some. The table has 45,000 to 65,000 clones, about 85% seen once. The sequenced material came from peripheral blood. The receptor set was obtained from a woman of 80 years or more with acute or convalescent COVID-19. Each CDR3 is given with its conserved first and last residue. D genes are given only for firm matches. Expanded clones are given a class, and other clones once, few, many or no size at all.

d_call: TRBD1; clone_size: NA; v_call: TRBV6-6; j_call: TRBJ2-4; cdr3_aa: CASSYVGTGIRNIQYF; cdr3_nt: TGTGCCAGCAGTTACGTGGGGACAGGGATAAGGAACATTCAGTACTTC
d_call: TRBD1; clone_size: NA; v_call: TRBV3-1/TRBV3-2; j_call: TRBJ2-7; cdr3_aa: CASRMGTGSYEQYF; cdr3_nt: TGTGCCAGCAGAATGGGGACAGGCTCCTACGAGCAGTACTTC
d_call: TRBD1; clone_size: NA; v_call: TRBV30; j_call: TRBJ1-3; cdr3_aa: CAWGTVSGNTIYF; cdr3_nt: TGTGCCTGGGGGACAGTCTCTGGAAACACCATATATTTT
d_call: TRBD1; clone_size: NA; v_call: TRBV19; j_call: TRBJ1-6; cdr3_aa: CASSRQGSSPLHF; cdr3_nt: TGTGCCAGTAGTAGACAGGGGAGCTCACCCCTCCACTTT
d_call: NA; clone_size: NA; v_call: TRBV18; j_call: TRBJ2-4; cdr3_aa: CASSPGSSGGKNIQYF; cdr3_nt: TGTGCCAGCTCACCCGGGAGTAGTGGTGGCAAAAACATTCAGTACTTC
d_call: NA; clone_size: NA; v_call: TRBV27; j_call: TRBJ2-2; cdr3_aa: CASSTLPGSANTGELFF; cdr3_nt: TGTGCCAGCAGCACCTTACCAGGGTCCGCGAACACCGGGGAGCTGTTTTTT
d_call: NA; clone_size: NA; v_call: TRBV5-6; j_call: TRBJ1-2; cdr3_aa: CASSLVGVNGYTF; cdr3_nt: TGTGCCAGCAGCTTGGTAGGGGTTAATGGCTACACCTTC
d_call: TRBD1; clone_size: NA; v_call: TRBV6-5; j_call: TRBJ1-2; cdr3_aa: CASTGTAPVGYTF; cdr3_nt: TGTGCCAGCACCGGGACAGCACCCGTCGGCTACACCTTC
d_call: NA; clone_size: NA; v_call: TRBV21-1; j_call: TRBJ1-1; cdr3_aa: CAPNREAFF; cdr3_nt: TGTGCTCCGAACAGAGAAGCTTTCTTT
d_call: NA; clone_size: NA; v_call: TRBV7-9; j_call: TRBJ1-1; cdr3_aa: CASRRTEGNTEAFF; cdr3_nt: TGTGCCAGCAGAAGGACAGAGGGGAACACTGAAGCTTTCTTT
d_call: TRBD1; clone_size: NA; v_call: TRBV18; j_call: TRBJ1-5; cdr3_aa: CASSLRGQGNQPQHF; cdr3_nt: TGTGCCAGCTCACTCAGGGGGCAGGGCAATCAGCCCCAGCATTTT
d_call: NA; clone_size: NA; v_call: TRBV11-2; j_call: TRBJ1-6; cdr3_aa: CASSSRDSPLHF; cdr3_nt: TGTGCCAGCAGCAGCAGGGATTCACCCCTCCACTTT
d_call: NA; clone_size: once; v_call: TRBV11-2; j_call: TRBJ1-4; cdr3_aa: CASSLDREEKLFF; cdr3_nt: TGTGCCAGCAGCTTAGACAGGGAAGAAAAACTGTTTTTT
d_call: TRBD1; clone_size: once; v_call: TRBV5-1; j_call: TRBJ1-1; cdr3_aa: CASSLAPGGATEAFF; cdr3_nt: TGCGCCAGCAGCTTGGCCCCAGGGGGCGCGACTGAAGCTTTCTTT
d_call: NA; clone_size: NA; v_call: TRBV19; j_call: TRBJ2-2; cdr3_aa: CASKQGQNTGELFF; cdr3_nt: TGTGCCAGTAAACAGGGTCAGAACACCGGGGAGCTGTTTTTT
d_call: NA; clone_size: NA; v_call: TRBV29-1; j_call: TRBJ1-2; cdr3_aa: CSVVGGASGYTF; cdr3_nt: TGCAGCGTTGTGGGGGGGGCCAGCGGCTACACCTTC
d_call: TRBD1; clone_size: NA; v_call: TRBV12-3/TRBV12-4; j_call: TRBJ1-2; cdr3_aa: CASIQGADYGYTF; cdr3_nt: TGTGCCAGCATTCAGGGGGCTGATTATGGCTACACCTTC
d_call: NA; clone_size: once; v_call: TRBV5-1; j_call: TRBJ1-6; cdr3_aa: CASSLAGKHNSPLHF; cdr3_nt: TGCGCCAGCAGCTTAGCAGGAAAACATAATTCACCCCTCCACTTT
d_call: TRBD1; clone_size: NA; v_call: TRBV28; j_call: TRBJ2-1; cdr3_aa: CASSFGMGQVKHNEQFF; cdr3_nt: TGTGCCAGCAGTTTCGGAATGGGACAGGTAAAACACAATGAGCAGTTCTTC
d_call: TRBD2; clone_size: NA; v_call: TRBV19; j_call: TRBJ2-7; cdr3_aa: CASSTIAGTEQYF; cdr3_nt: TGTGCCAGTAGTACCATAGCGGGGACCGAGCAGTACTTC
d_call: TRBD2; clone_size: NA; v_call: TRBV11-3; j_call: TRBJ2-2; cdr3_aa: CASSKSAGDTGELFF; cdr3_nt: TGTGCCAGCAGCAAGTCAGCGGGAGACACCGGGGAGCTGTTTTTT
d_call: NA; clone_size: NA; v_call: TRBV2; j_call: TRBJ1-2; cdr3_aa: CASSATGETYYGYTF; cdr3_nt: TGTGCCAGCAGTGCCACGGGGGAAACGTACTATGGCTACACCTTC
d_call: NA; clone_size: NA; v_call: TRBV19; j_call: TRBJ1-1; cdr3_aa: CASTIRAMNTEAFF; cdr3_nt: TGTGCCAGTACCATTCGAGCTATGAACACTGAAGCTTTCTTT
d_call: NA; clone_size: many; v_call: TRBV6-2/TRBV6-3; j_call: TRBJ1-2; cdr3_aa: CASSYQGHLGYTF; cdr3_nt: TGTGCCAGCAGTTACCAAGGACATCTTGGCTACACCTTC
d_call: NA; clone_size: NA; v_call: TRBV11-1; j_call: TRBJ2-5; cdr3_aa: CASSFLKDKTQYF; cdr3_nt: TGTGCCAGCAGCTTCTTGAAGGACAAGACCCAGTACTTC
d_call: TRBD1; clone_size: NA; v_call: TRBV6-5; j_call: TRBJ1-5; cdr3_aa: CASSLDRGRNQPQHF; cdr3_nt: TGTGCCAGCAGTTTAGACAGGGGACGGAATCAGCCCCAGCATTTT
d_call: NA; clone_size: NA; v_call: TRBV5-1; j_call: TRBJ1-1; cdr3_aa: CASSLTDPPYTEAFF; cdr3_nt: TGCGCCAGCAGCTTGACAGATCCTCCCTACACTGAAGCTTTCTTT
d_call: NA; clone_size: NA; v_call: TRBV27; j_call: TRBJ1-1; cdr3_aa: CASSLSIAGDTEAFF; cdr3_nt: TGTGCCAGCAGTTTATCGATAGCAGGGGACACTGAAGCTTTCTTT
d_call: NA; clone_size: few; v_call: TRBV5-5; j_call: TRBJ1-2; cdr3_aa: CASSGGTGIYGYTF; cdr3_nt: TGTGCCAGCAGCGGGGGAACAGGGATCTATGGCTACACCTTC
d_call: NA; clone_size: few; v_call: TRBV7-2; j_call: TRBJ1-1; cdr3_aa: CASSLGGQYTEAFF; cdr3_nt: TGTGCCAGCAGCTTAGGCGGCCAGTACACTGAAGCTTTCTTT
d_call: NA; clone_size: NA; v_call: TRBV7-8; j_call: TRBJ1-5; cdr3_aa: CASSQTSGYSNQPQHF; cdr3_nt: TGTGCCAGCAGTCAAACGTCAGGATATAGCAATCAGCCCCAGCATTTT
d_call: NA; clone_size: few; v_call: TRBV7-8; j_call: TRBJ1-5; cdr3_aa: CASSLRGISNQPQHF; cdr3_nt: TGTGCCAGCAGCTTGAGAGGTATTAGCAATCAGCCCCAGCATTTT
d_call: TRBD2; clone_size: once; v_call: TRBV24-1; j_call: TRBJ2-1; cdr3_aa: CATGAGRRANEQFF; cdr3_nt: TGTGCCACCGGAGCGGGGCGGCGGGCGAATGAGCAGTTCTTC
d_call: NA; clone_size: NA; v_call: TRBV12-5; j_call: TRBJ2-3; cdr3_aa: CASGLSNPEDTQYF; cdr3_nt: TGTGCTAGTGGTTTGAGCAACCCTGAAGATACGCAGTATTTT
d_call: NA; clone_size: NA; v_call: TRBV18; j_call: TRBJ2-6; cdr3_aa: CASSPGAQSGANVLTF; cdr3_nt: TGTGCCAGCTCACCTGGGGCACAATCTGGGGCCAACGTCCTGACTTTC
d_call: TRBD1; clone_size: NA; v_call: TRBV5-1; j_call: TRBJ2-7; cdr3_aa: CASSMGQGAHEQYF; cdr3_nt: TGCGCCAGCAGCATGGGACAGGGGGCTCACGAGCAGTACTTC
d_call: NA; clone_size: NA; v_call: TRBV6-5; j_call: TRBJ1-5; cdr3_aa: CASSPLGLDQPQHF; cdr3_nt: TGTGCCAGCAGTCCCCTAGGCTTGGATCAGCCCCAGCATTTT
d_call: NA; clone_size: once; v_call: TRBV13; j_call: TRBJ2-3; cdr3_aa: CASSSYRVSLDTQYF; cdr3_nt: TGTGCCAGCAGCTCCTACAGGGTCTCGTTAGATACGCAGTATTTT
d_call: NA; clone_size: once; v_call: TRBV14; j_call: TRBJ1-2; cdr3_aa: CASRRNRTYGYTF; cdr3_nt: TGTGCCAGCAGGAGAAACAGGACGTATGGCTACACCTTC